Listed below are T cell receptor beta chains from one sample, sequenced in a study of blood T cell repertoires in COVID-19. The data were produced by immunoSEQ multiplex PCR, yet TCRdb's version contains in-frame clones alone and is incomplete. In the table there are around 46,000 clones, 65% to 80% of which are singletons. The sequencing sample was made of peripheral blood. These receptors were collected from a human donor with active or convalescent COVID-19. The donor label of this sample is uncertain. The CDR3 runs from the conserved cysteine through the conserved F or W. The D gene is left open where the match is weak.

D: .
V: TRBV3-1/TRBV3-2
J: TRBJ1-1
CDR3: CASSPSPTGNTEAFF
DNA: TGTGCCAGCAGCCCATCTCCGACGGGGAACACTGAAGCTTTCTTT

D: .
V: TRBV7-2
J: TRBJ2-1
CDR3: CASSLFWSSYNEQFF
DNA: TGTGCCAGCAGCTTGTTCTGGAGCTCCTACAATGAGCAGTTCTTC

D: .
V: TRBV5-4
J: TRBJ2-7
CDR3: CASSSSSVSYEQYF
DNA: TGTGCCAGCAGCTCTTCTAGCGTCTCCTACGAGCAGTACTTC

D: TRBD1
V: TRBV7-9
J: TRBJ2-7
CDR3: CASSPTGERGEQYF
DNA: TGTGCCAGCAGCCCGACAGGGGAGAGAGGCGAGCAGTACTTC

D: .
V: TRBV5-5
J: TRBJ2-6
CDR3: CASSFRGTGANVLTF
DNA: TGTGCCAGCAGCTTTCGAGGCACTGGGGCCAACGTCCTGACTTTC

D: TRBD2
V: TRBV11-2
J: TRBJ2-2
CDR3: CASSLVAQREIGTGELFF
DNA: TGTGCCAGCAGCTTAGTGGCCCAGCGGGAGATCGGCACCGGGGAGCTGTTTTTT

D: .
V: TRBV27
J: TRBJ2-4
CDR3: CASFGPEGKYF
DNA: TGTGCCAGCTTTGGGCCGGAGGGCAAGTACTTC

D: .
V: TRBV7-2
J: TRBJ1-1
CDR3: CASSLDRFSGEAFF
DNA: TGTGCCAGCAGCCTTGACAGATTTTCCGGTGAAGCTTTCTTT

D: .
V: TRBV10-3
J: TRBJ2-7
CDR3: CAISDSRQVSYF
DNA: TGTGCCATCAGTGATAGTCGGCAGGTCAGCTACTTC

D: .
V: TRBV12-1
J: TRBJ2-5
CDR3: CASKIRGFKQETQYF
DNA: TGTGCCAGCAAAATCAGGGGATTCAAACAAGAGACCCAGTACTTC

D: TRBD2
V: TRBV5-1
J: TRBJ2-3
CDR3: CASSLGGTSSTDTQYF
DNA: TGCGCCAGCAGCTTGGGAGGGACTAGCTCCACAGATACGCAGTATTTT